Each of the 26 T cell receptor beta chains below was sequenced from the same sample in a study of blood T cell repertoires in COVID-19 (dated by TCRdb to the early 2020s). The protocol used for the library was the immunoSEQ multiplex PCR assay. What TCRdb holds here is the immuneACCESS table cut down to in-frame rearrangements. Part of the clones is not present; checked against another copy, under half of the missing clones reflect an unresolved V gene, and the others are unexplained. This sample is represented by under 65,000 clones; about 88% of them were singletons. The top ten hold approximately 5% of the sample. Material: peripheral blood. The receptors shown here come from a man at least 80 years old in a cohort sampled during active COVID-19.

The chain combines TRBV11-2 with TRBJ2-2; TRBD2 matches at 10 bases. There are 18 residues in the CDR3. J lost 6 bases, V lost 0 bases, and 10 bases had no gene match. The germline gives CDR1 SGHAT, CDR2 FQNNGV. This CDR3 reads CASSLEGLAGDFAGELFF. CDR3 sequence (DNA): TGTGCCAGCAGCTTAGAAGGGCTAGCGGGAGACTTTGCCGGGGAGCTGTTTTTT.

J is TRBJ2-3 and V is TRBV5-5; tentative D call: TRBD2 (6 bases). There are 14 residues in the CDR3. Germline V gene data show CDR1 as SGHKS and CDR2 as YYEKEE (reference sequence). The germline V and J ends were trimmed by 2 bases and 5 bases, with 12 bases remaining between them. This chain's CDR3 is CASSLRDSKDTQYF. DNA of the CDR3: TGTGCCAGCAGCTTACGGGACTCCAAAGATACGCAGTATTTT.

This chain uses TRBV18 with TRBJ1-1, with 10 bases identical to TRBD1. After removal of 5 bases from V and 3 bases from J, the junction contained 6 bases not matched to a gene. The germline V gene encodes CDR1 KGHSH and CDR2 LQKENI. The CDR3 contains 15 residues. As DNA, the CDR3 is TGTGCCAGCTCAGCTTTTGGGACAGGGGACACTGAAGCTTTCTTT. Protein: CASSAFGTGDTEAFF. The full variable domain, rest sourced from reference TRBV18 and TRBJ1-1, is NAGVMQNPRHLVRRRGQEARLRCSPMKGHSHVYWYRQLPEEGLKFMVYLQKENIIDESGMPKERFSAEFPKEGPSILRIQQVVRGDSAAYFCASSAFGTGDTEAFFGQGTRLTVV.

The rearrangement joins TRBV11-1 to TRBJ2-3, with D maybe TRBD2 (7 bases). Trimming left V 2 bases short and J 2 bases short, with 14 bases between. CDR3 length: 16 residues. In germline, CDR1 is SGHAT, CDR2 FQDESV (reference sequence). CDR3 residues: CASSLYAGAATDTQYF. CDR3 DNA sequence: TGTGCCAGCAGCTTATATGCGGGGGCCGCCACAGATACGCAGTATTTT.

J is TRBJ1-5 and V is TRBV12-3 or TRBV12-4; 9 bases align to TRBD1. Trimming took 6 bases from V and 7 from J; bases not matched to a gene: 4. This CDR3 is 13 amino acids long. The CDR3 DNA follows: TGTGCCAGCAGATTGGACAGGGGCCAGCCCCAGCATTTT. This translates into CASRLDRGQPQHF.

The genes are TRBV19 and TRBJ2-1, with 11 bases that match TRBD1. CDR3 length: 17 residues. CDR1 is LNHDA, CDR2 SQIVND, per germline (reference sequence). With 7 bases clipped from V and 6 bases from J, the junction kept 14 bases outside the gene matches. The CDR3 region has the DNA TGTGCCAGTACCAGGAATACGGGGACAGGGGGGGTCAATGAGCAGTTCTTC. Amino acids: CASTRNTGTGGVNEQFF.

The chain links TRBV30 to TRBJ2-3; 8 positions match TRBD2. The CDR3 has 14 residues. J was trimmed by 0 bases and V by 3 bases; bases with no gene match: 2. The germline V gene encodes CDR1 GTSNPN and CDR2 SVGIG (reference sequence). The CDR3 nucleotides read TGTGCCTGGAGCCGGGGGGGGAGCACAGATACGCAGTATTTT. It yields the protein CAWSRGGSTDTQYF.

J is TRBJ2-1 and V is TRBV7-9; 9 positions agree with TRBD1. J lost 9 bases, V lost 3 bases, and 3 bases had no gene match. This CDR3 region has 13 residues. Looked up from germline, CDR1 is SEHNR and CDR2 is FQNEAQ (reference sequence). The CDR3 region is CASSFTGGTEQFF. The CDR3 DNA is TGTGCCAGCAGCTTTACAGGGGGCACTGAGCAGTTCTTC.

The chain recombines TRBV27 with TRBJ2-1; perhaps TRBD2 as D (6 bases). The CDR3 is made up of 16 amino acids. Germline loops: CDR1 MNHEY, CDR2 SMNVEV (reference sequence). V lost 6 bases and J lost 1, with 16 bases in between. CDR3 loop: CASSLGSTRSYNEQFF. The CDR3 DNA reads TGTGCCAGCAGCTTGGGGTCGACTAGATCCTACAATGAGCAGTTCTTC.

The J gene is TRBJ2-1, the V gene TRBV7-9, with a tentative D call TRBD2 (6 bases). This CDR3 is 14 amino acids long. With 3 bases removed from V and 8 bases from J, the gap between germline ends came to 14 bases. Germline V gene lookup returns CDR1 SEHNR and CDR2 FQNEAQ (reference sequence). CDR3 sequence: CASSLREQVHEQFF. The CDR3, as DNA: TGTGCCAGCAGCTTGCGGGAACAGGTCCATGAGCAGTTCTTC. Based on the CDR3 plus reference TRBV7-9 and TRBJ2-1, the full variable domain is DTGVSQNPRHKITKRGQNVTFRCDPISEHNRLYWYRQTLGQGPEFLTYFQNEAQLEKSRLLSDRFSAERPKGSFSTLEIQRTEQGDSAMYLCASSLREQVHEQFFGPGTRLTVL.

This chain links TRBV3-1 (or the pseudogene TRBV3-2) with TRBJ2-4; D gene unclear. This CDR3 is 18 amino acids long. Germline V gene lookup returns CDR1 LGHDT and CDR2 YNNKEL (reference sequence). V lost 0 bases and J 3 bases, leaving 18 bases between the germline ends. DNA for the CDR3: TGTGCCAGCAGCCAAGATGTTCGGCTAGTCTACGACAAAAACATTCAGTACTTC. Residues: CASSQDVRLVYDKNIQYF.

The rearrangement uses TRBV9 and TRBJ1-6; D unclear. The CDR3 contains 16 residues. Trimming stripped 2 bases from V and 6 bases from J, with 15 bases between. Looked up from germline, CDR1 is SGDLS and CDR2 is YYNGEE. CDR3 bases: TGTGCCAGCAGCGTCGAACCCAGAGGCCGTAATTCACCCCTCCACTTT. Residues: CASSVEPRGRNSPLHF.

The rearrangement uses TRBV10-3 and TRBJ2-2, with a tentative D call TRBD1 (6 bases). Trimming stripped 10 bases from V and 3 bases from J, with 18 bases between. Germline V gene lookup returns CDR1 ENHRY and CDR2 SYGVKD. The CDR3 runs 15 residues. CDR3 region: CATQHSGEYTGELFF. The CDR3 DNA reads as TGTGCCACCCAACACTCAGGGGAATACACCGGGGAGCTGTTTTTT.

The rearrangement links TRBV4-3 to TRBJ1-4; D might be TRBD1 (6 bases). Per germline, CDR1 LGHNA and CDR2 YSLEER. The CDR3 has 16 amino acids. Trimming pared 0 bases from V and 4 bases from J, leaving 12 bases between. As DNA, the CDR3 is TGCGCCAGCAGCCAAGATCAGGGCAGGGGTAATGAAAAACTGTTTTTT. Protein: CASSQDQGRGNEKLFF.

The genes are TRBV24-1 and TRBJ2-5, with D maybe TRBD2 (5 bases). This CDR3 comprises 13 residues. The V and J ends lost 2 bases and 5 bases respectively, with 8 bases between them. From germline, CDR1 is KGHDR and CDR2 SFDVKD. The CDR3 reads CATSDSREETQYF. The CDR3 region has the DNA TGTGCCACCAGTGATTCGAGGGAGGAGACCCAGTACTTC.

This chain connects TRBV18 to TRBJ1-5, with 7 bases aligning to TRBD1. The V gene's germline CDR1 is KGHSH and CDR2 LQKENI. J gave up 5 bases and V 2 bases, and 3 bases lay outside the gene matches. The CDR3 extends over 14 amino acids. The CDR3, as DNA: TGTGCCAGCTCACCAGGACAGGAGGATCAGCCCCAGCATTTT. This codes for CASSPGQEDQPQHF.

The chain employs TRBV10-3 and TRBJ1-2, with 7 bases fitting TRBD1. CDR1 and CDR2 from the germline V gene are ENHRY and SYGVKD. The CDR3 runs 12 residues. Germline trimming cut 3 bases from V and 8 bases from J; bases unmatched to any gene: 3. The CDR3 nucleotides are TGTGCCATCAGTGAAAACAGGGGAGGCTACACCTTC. It yields the protein CAISENRGGYTF.

V and J are TRBV20-1 and TRBJ1-4, with 8 bases lining up with TRBD1. CDR3 size: 14 residues. Germline CDR1 is DFQATT and CDR2 is SNEGSKA (reference sequence). V shed 3 bases, J shed 8 bases, and the junction held 8 bases outside the gene matches. The CDR3 DNA reads TGCAGTGCTAGTCGGACAGGGCGAATAGAAAAACTGTTTTTT. This translates into CSASRTGRIEKLFF.

V usage is TRBV7-9 and J usage is TRBJ1-1, with D perhaps TRBD1 (6 bases). Between the trimmed V and J ends, which lost 4 bases and 0 bases, there was a span of 9 bases. Germline V lookup: CDR1 SEHNR, CDR2 FQNEAQ (reference sequence). This CDR3 is built from 14 residues. CDR3 amino acids: CASSSQGLNTEAFF. DNA of the CDR3: TGTGCCAGCAGCTCGCAGGGGTTGAACACTGAAGCTTTCTTT.

The table lists this clone with a few counts. The CDR3, as DNA: TGTGCCTGGAGTCGGCAGCAGGGGGGCTACACCTTC. Residues: CAWSRQQGGYTF. The V call is TRBV30, the J call TRBJ1-2; D is possibly TRBD1 (6 bases). Trimming left V 2 bases short and J 8 bases short, with 12 bases between. CDR1 GTSNPN and CDR2 SVGIG come from the germline V gene (reference sequence). The CDR3 length is 12 residues. The variable domain in full, completed from reference TRBV30 and TRBJ1-2, reads SQTIHQWPATLVQPVGSPLSLECTVEGTSNPNLYWYRQAAGRGLQLLFYSVGIGQISSEVPQNLSASRPQDRQFILSSKKLLLSDSGFYLCAWSRQQGGYTFGSGTRLTVV.

This chain uses TRBV6-5 with TRBJ1-5; 7 bases align to TRBD1. Unmatched junction bases numbered 10, after V lost 6 bases and J lost 5 bases. The CDR3 extends over 15 amino acids. CDR1 and CDR2 (germline): MNHEY, SVGAGI. The CDR3 region has the DNA TGTGCCAGCAGGGACGTACAGGGGTTTCATCAGCCCCAGCATTTT. Protein sequence: CASRDVQGFHQPQHF.

The chain carries TRBV3-1 (or the pseudogene TRBV3-2) and TRBJ2-1, with a possible D match to TRBD1 (6 bases). Germline CDR1 and CDR2: LGHDT and YNNKEL (reference sequence). Trimming stripped 3 bases from V and 2 bases from J, with 11 bases between. This CDR3 contains 15 residues. CDR3 DNA sequence: TGTGCCAGCAGCCATCAGGGGACAACCTACAATGAGCAGTTCTTC. Translation gives CASSHQGTTYNEQFF.

The chain combines TRBV24-1 with TRBJ1-1, with TRBD1 as a possible D gene (5 bases). The CDR3 totals 14 residues. Trimming took off 4 bases at V and 1 base at J, with 9 bases between the two ends. CDR1 and CDR2 from the germline V gene are KGHDR and SFDVKD. The CDR3 sequence is CATSDVDRNTEAFF. DNA for the CDR3: TGTGCCACCAGTGACGTTGACAGGAACACTGAAGCTTTCTTT.

This clone was observed a single time. This rearrangement joins TRBV12-3 or TRBV12-4 to TRBJ1-2, with 8 bases aligning to TRBD1. CDR3 length: 13 residues. With V trimmed by 6 bases and J by 6 bases, 6 bases remained unmatched. The CDR3 region has the DNA TGTGCCAGCAGCGCCGGACAGGGAAATGGCTACACCTTC. It codes for CASSAGQGNGYTF.

The chain is built from TRBV7-9 and TRBJ1-4; possible D gene TRBD1, 5 bases. This CDR3 has 14 residues. Germline values: CDR1 SEHNR, CDR2 FQNEAQ (reference sequence). Trimming shortened V by 5 bases and J by 8 bases, and 15 bases separated the two germline ends. The CDR3 loop reads CASSRPPGEEKLFF. In nucleotides, the CDR3 is TGTGCCAGCAGCCGGCCTCCGGGGGAGGAAAAACTGTTTTTT. Using reference TRBV7-9 and TRBJ1-4 for the parts outside the CDR3, the full variable domain is DTGVSQNPRHKITKRGQNVTFRCDPISEHNRLYWYRQTLGQGPEFLTYFQNEAQLEKSRLLSDRFSAERPKGSFSTLEIQRTEQGDSAMYLCASSRPPGEEKLFFGSGTQLSVL.

V is TRBV7-9 and J is TRBJ1-4; tentatively, D is TRBD1 (6 bases). Deletions cut 11 bases from V and 0 bases from J, with 10 bases between. The CDR3 covers 13 residues. From germline, CDR1 is SEHNR and CDR2 FQNEAQ (reference sequence). The CDR3 here is CAARGTTNEKLFF. DNA of the CDR3: TGTGCCGCTAGGGGGACAACTAATGAAAAACTGTTTTTT.